This TCR beta chain was profiled in a study of response to subunit inactivated influenza vaccine. Germline V gene sequence: CDR1 SEHNR, CDR2 FQNEAQ (reference sequence). The CDR3 totals 13 residues. The V gene end was trimmed by 6 bases and the J gene end by 7 bases; junction bases not matched to a gene: 9. Whole-study findings and limits: The authors suggested that few new T cells are recruited per seasonal influenza vaccination.

This clonotype was seen a few times. The antigen is undetermined. Using its own MiXCR run on the RT-PCR reads, TCRdb lists one record per CDR3 protein. This sample has 600,000 to 700,000 distinct CDR3 sequences, with 13% to 15% found just once. The specimen was PBMCs from blood, collected 14 to 15 days before vaccination. The receptor comes from a man aged 45-65 years who received an inactivated influenza vaccine. The chain uses TRBV7-9 and TRBJ2-7, with TRBD1 matching over 7 bases. CDR3 sequence reads: CASSSQGTGEQYF. Written as DNA, the CDR3 is TGTGCCAGCAGTTCACAGGGGACGGGGGAGCAGTACTTC.